This T cell receptor beta chain was captured by sequencing in a study of CD8+CD57+ T cells in acquired aplastic anemia. Background on the study: The sorted CD4+ and CD8+ cells yielded an average around 3 ug of DNA. Where healthy donors were concerned, CD4+ cells averaged approximately 11 million reads.

Study-wide results and limits: Patients and healthy controls showed no significant CD8+ Simpson's diversity difference. The study identified roughly 29 CD8+ CDR3 sequences shared by patients and controls.

Genomic DNA, the template, was used for profiling of the TCR beta VDJ and CDR3. MiXCR was run by TCRdb on the reads, yielding one entry per CDR3 protein. Here the sample spans about 220,000 distinct CDR3 sequences, roughly 33% being singletons. Details on this clonotype: Its antigen is still unknown. It is likely a read error, because the conserved phenylalanine at the end of the CDR3 is missing.

This sequence was found in a human donor in good health, serving as a control. Sequencing input: sorted CD4+, CD8+, or CD8+CD57+ T cells (not recorded which) from PBMCs.

The CDR3 loop is CASSLAGGVEKLFI. In DNA form, the CDR3 reads TGCGCCAGCAGCTTGGCCGGGGGGGTTGAAAAACTGTTTATT. The chain uses TRBV5-1 and TRBJ1-4; perhaps TRBD1 as D (5 bases). The CDR3 is 14 amino acids. Germline V CDR1 and CDR2: SGHRS, YFSETQ. V lost 0 bases and J 7 bases, leaving 10 bases between the germline ends.